The present T cell receptor beta chain was sequenced within a study of T cell repertoires in cytomegalovirus infection. Overall study: CMV epitopes used comprised recently identified HLA-C-restricted ones and well-studied HLA-B-restricted ones. Both a matching HLA type and CMV infection were indicated by public TCR beta signatures. The study, taken as a whole, reports: Carriers of CMV plus the relevant HLA were identified by cumulative public TCR beta family frequency.

TCRdb reprocessed the reads via MiXCR and lists one record per CDR3 protein. Of approximately 910,000 distinct CDR3 sequences in the sample, 31% were seen once. On this clonotype: Its antigen remains unknown.

Germline assignment: CDR1 MGHRA and CDR2 YSYEKL. This CDR3 has 17 residues. The ends lost 1 base at V and 1 base at J; junction bases unmatched: 0. The chain is built from TRBV4-1 and TRBJ2-1, with TRBD2 matching 14 bases. The input for sequencing was cultured CD8+ T cells from PBMCs, taken from culture after CMV antigen stimulation. The receptor was isolated from a human donor in good health (CMV status not recorded). Some clones in this sample may be carry-over from other donors' samples. CDR3 sequence (DNA): TGCGCCAGCAGCCAAGGACTAGCGGGGGGGTCCTACAATGAGCAGTTCTTC. It encodes CASSQGLAGGSYNEQFF.